This entry lists 12 T cell receptor beta chains sequenced from one sample in a study of cytomegalovirus exposure and HLA in healthy donors (dated by TCRdb to about 2017). The receptor library was made with the immunoSEQ multiplex PCR assay. For the multiplex PCR, a mixture combining 60 forward primers for TCR Vbeta segments and 13 reverse primers for TCR Jbeta segments was used. This is the immuneACCESS table as TCRdb keeps it, with only in-frame sequences that have V and J called. A part of the clones is gone; compared with another copy, unresolved V genes explain less than half, and the rest is unexplained. In this sample the table shows some 110,000 clones, around 70% of which occur a single time. The ten largest clones take up roughly 10% of the sample. Sequenced input: PBMCs. These receptors originate from a woman aged 50 to 65 in good health and CMV-seropositive.

The chain couples TRBV29-1 to TRBJ1-1; possible D gene TRBD1, 6 bases. Germline loops: CDR1 SQVTM, CDR2 ANQGSEA. The CDR3 spans 13 residues. Trimming removed 6 bases at V and 3 bases at J, with 14 bases between. The CDR3 here is CSVVRTEDTEAFF. The CDR3 nucleotides read TGCAGCGTAGTTAGGACAGAAGACACTGAAGCTTTCTTT.

The gene calls are TRBV10-3 and TRBJ1-4; D is possibly TRBD1 (5 bases). Per germline, CDR1 ENHRY and CDR2 SYGVKD. The CDR3 covers 13 residues. V lost 2 bases, J lost 4 bases, and 5 bases lay in between. CDR3 bases: TGTGCCATCAGTGAGGACAGTAATGAAAAACTGTTTTTT. It translates to CAISEDSNEKLFF.

In its sample, this clone was seen a few times. The chain combines TRBV5-1 with TRBJ1-4; no reliable D call. Trimming took off 7 bases at V and 0 bases at J, with 13 bases between the two ends. This CDR3 region has 15 residues. CDR1 is SGHRS and CDR2 is YFSETQ in the germline V gene. CDR3 amino acids: CASGLQSATNEKLFF. DNA of the CDR3: TGCGCCAGCGGGCTCCAGTCAGCAACTAATGAAAAACTGTTTTTT.

This clone came up a few times. V usage is TRBV6-1 and J usage is TRBJ2-5, with D tentatively TRBD1 (6 bases). This CDR3 has 13 amino acids. Germline V lookup: CDR1 MNHNS, CDR2 SASEGT. Trimming left V 1 base short and J 7 bases short, with 10 bases between. The CDR3 DNA reads as TGTGCCAGCAGTGAAGAGGGGGTGGTGACCCAGTACTTC. This encodes CASSEEGVVTQYF.

The chain joins TRBV28 to TRBJ2-7, with TRBD1 matching over 8 bases. The CDR3 runs 14 residues. CDR1 and CDR2 (germline): MDHEN, SYDVKM. V shed 11 bases, J shed 0 bases, and the junction held 9 bases outside the gene matches. The CDR3 sequence is CAAQGAESSYEQYF. CDR3 DNA sequence: TGTGCCGCCCAGGGGGCGGAAAGCTCCTACGAGCAGTACTTC.

The chain uses TRBV7-2 and TRBJ1-2, with D possibly TRBD1 on 6 matching bases. Deletions cut 1 base from V and 8 bases from J, with 14 bases between. The germline gives CDR1 SGHTA, CDR2 FQGNSA. The CDR3 runs 14 residues. The DNA for the CDR3 is TGTGCCAGCAGCTTAGGCGGGGGGCGTAAGGGCTACACCTTC. Its protein is CASSLGGGRKGYTF.

This clone was detected a few times. V gene TRBV7-9 combines with J gene TRBJ2-3; D gene ambiguous. Per the germline V gene, CDR1 is SEHNR and CDR2 is FQNEAQ (reference sequence). The V and J ends lost 3 bases and 2 bases respectively, with 9 bases between them. The CDR3 has 14 amino acids. This CDR3 reads CASSLELITDTQYF. CDR3 coding DNA: TGTGCCAGCAGCTTGGAACTAATCACAGATACGCAGTATTTT.

In this sample, this clone turned up once. V usage is TRBV4-1 and J usage is TRBJ2-2; 8 bases fit TRBD2. CDR3 length: 15 amino acids. Trimming at V came to 4 bases and at J to 5 bases, leaving 6 bases not matched to a gene. Germline V gene sequence: CDR1 MGHRA, CDR2 YSYEKL. This CDR3 reads CASSPGGALTGELFF. The DNA for the CDR3 is TGCGCCAGCAGCCCCGGGGGGGCCTTAACCGGGGAGCTGTTTTTT.

This chain uses TRBV6-6 with TRBJ2-1; D is possibly TRBD2 (6 bases). The CDR3 has 12 residues. The germline V gene encodes CDR1 MNHNY and CDR2 SVGAGI (reference sequence). Written as DNA, the CDR3 is TGTGCACAGAAGCGGGTTTACAATGAGCAGTTCTTC. Translating it yields CAQKRVYNEQFF.

The gene calls are TRBV14 and TRBJ1-5; 7 bases line up with TRBD1. This CDR3 has 15 residues. The V gene end was trimmed by 4 bases and the J gene end by 1 base; junction bases not matched to a gene: 4. Looked up from germline, CDR1 is SGHDN and CDR2 is FVKESK. This chain's CDR3 is CASSRGGQSNQPQHF. The CDR3, as DNA: TGTGCCAGCAGCCGAGGGGGACAGAGCAATCAGCCCCAGCATTTT.

This chain joins TRBV5-6 and TRBJ2-5, with a weak D call TRBD1 (5 bases). This CDR3 is built from 16 residues. The V end was cut by 0 bases, the J end by 0 bases, with 12 bases between. Germline V gives CDR1 SGHDT, CDR2 YYEEEE. The chain's CDR3 is CASSLGAGLYQETQYF. CDR3 bases: TGTGCCAGCAGCTTGGGAGCAGGGCTGTACCAAGAGACCCAGTACTTC. The full variable domain, rest sourced from reference TRBV5-6 and TRBJ2-5, is DAGVTQSPTHLIKTRGQQVTLRCSPKSGHDTVSWYQQALGQGPQFIFQYYEEEERQRGNFPDRFSGHQFPNYSSELNVNALLLGDSALYLCASSLGAGLYQETQYFGPGTRLLVL.

This rearrangement joins TRBV7-2 to TRBJ2-7, with TRBD1 as a possible D gene (6 bases). The CDR3 has 12 residues. V was clipped by 5 bases and J by 6 bases, with 11 bases between them. CDR1 and CDR2 (germline): SGHTA, FQGNSA. CDR3 coding DNA: TGTGCCAGCAGCCCGACAGGTCCCGAGCAGTACTTC. It translates to CASSPTGPEQYF.